These T cell receptor beta chains were read from a single sample in a study of regulatory T cells in long-lasting Graves disease. Using its own MiXCR run on the multiplex PCR reads, TCRdb lists one record per CDR3 protein. The repertoire consists of some 250,000 distinct CDR3 sequences, with 20% to 25% occurring once and the leading ten covering 14%. The sample consisted of peripheral blood mononuclear cells (PBMCs), taken at new diagnosis, from a patient treated with antithyroid drugs. The receptors were gathered from a female donor with Graves disease. The CDR3 runs from the conserved cysteine through the conserved F or W. A D gene is named only where the DNA matches it firmly. A row's size may be missing; if present it is once, few, many or a size class.

D gene: -
J gene: TRBJ2-7
clone size: -
V gene: TRBV5-1
CDR3 protein: CASSLAGTGDYEQYF
CDR3 DNA: TGCGCCAGCAGCTTGGCCGGGACGGGTGACTACGAGCAGTACTTC

D gene: -
J gene: TRBJ2-3
clone size: many
V gene: TRBV30
CDR3 protein: CAWREGLGTDTQYF
CDR3 DNA: TGTGCCTGGAGAGAAGGCTTGGGCACAGATACGCAGTATTTT

D gene: TRBD2
J gene: TRBJ2-4
clone size: many
V gene: TRBV7-2
CDR3 protein: CASSSSGRGNIQYF
CDR3 DNA: TGTGCCAGCAGCAGTAGCGGGAGGGGAAACATTCAGTACTTC

D gene: -
J gene: TRBJ2-7
clone size: -
V gene: TRBV4-1
CDR3 protein: CASSPSRDSRYEQYF
CDR3 DNA: TGCGCCAGCAGCCCCTCCCGAGACTCACGCTACGAGCAGTACTTC

D gene: TRBD2
J gene: TRBJ2-2
clone size: few
V gene: TRBV9
CDR3 protein: CASSVGGRADTGELFF
CDR3 DNA: TGTGCCAGCAGCGTTGGCGGGAGGGCCGACACCGGGGAGCTGTTTTTT

D gene: -
J gene: TRBJ2-1
clone size: many
V gene: TRBV20-1
CDR3 protein: CSAAITGLNNEQFF
CDR3 DNA: TGCAGTGCAGCAATCACGGGACTTAACAATGAGCAGTTCTTC

D gene: -
J gene: TRBJ2-1
clone size: many
V gene: TRBV29-1
CDR3 protein: CSVESVGGEQFF
CDR3 DNA: TGCAGCGTTGAGTCAGTAGGGGGTGAGCAGTTCTTC

D gene: TRBD1
J gene: TRBJ1-1
clone size: many
V gene: TRBV20-1
CDR3 protein: CSARELAGGNTEAFF
CDR3 DNA: TGCAGTGCTAGAGAACTGGCAGGGGGGAACACTGAAGCTTTCTTT

D gene: -
J gene: TRBJ2-5
clone size: many
V gene: TRBV24-1
CDR3 protein: CATSDFSEKGETQYF
CDR3 DNA: TGTGCCACCAGTGATTTCAGCGAAAAGGGGGAGACCCAGTACTTC

D gene: TRBD2
J gene: TRBJ2-1
clone size: -
V gene: TRBV29-1
CDR3 protein: CSVITSGGVVDNEQFF
CDR3 DNA: TGCAGCGTCATAACTAGCGGGGGGGTGGTCGACAATGAGCAGTTCTTC

D gene: -
J gene: TRBJ2-2
clone size: many
V gene: TRBV20-1
CDR3 protein: CSASKGLRGELFF
CDR3 DNA: TGCAGTGCTAGTAAGGGACTGCGCGGGGAGCTGTTTTTT

D gene: -
J gene: TRBJ2-5
clone size: many
V gene: TRBV18
CDR3 protein: CASSPPPSRETQYF
CDR3 DNA: TGTGCCAGCTCACCACCCCCTAGCCGCGAGACCCAGTACTTC

D gene: -
J gene: TRBJ2-3
clone size: many
V gene: TRBV27
CDR3 protein: CASSPPTGTDTQYF
CDR3 DNA: TGTGCCAGCAGTCCGCCAACAGGCACAGATACGCAGTATTTT

D gene: TRBD1
J gene: TRBJ2-3
clone size: many
V gene: TRBV5-4
CDR3 protein: CASSSTGAGDTQYF
CDR3 DNA: TGTGCCAGCAGTTCGACAGGGGCAGGGGATACGCAGTATTTT

D gene: TRBD1
J gene: TRBJ2-5
clone size: many
V gene: TRBV5-1
CDR3 protein: CASSLVTGTQETQYF
CDR3 DNA: TGCGCCAGCAGCTTGGTGACAGGGACACAAGAGACCCAGTACTTC

D gene: TRBD1
J gene: TRBJ1-2
clone size: many
V gene: TRBV5-5
CDR3 protein: CASRPLTGEDYGYTF
CDR3 DNA: TGTGCCAGCAGACCTCTGACAGGGGAGGACTATGGCTACACCTTC